The 23 T cell receptor beta chains listed next were all sequenced from one sample in a study of T cells expressing NK-cell markers. TCRdb reprocessed the 5' RACE reads and stores each CDR3 protein as one record, lacking DNA. The sample shows about 150,000 distinct CDR3 sequences, and just over 20% sits with its ten largest clones. The sample was blood T cells: a sorted CD56 or NKG2C T cell subset, CD4+ or CD8+ T cells, or bulk PBMC T cells (not recorded which). The source of these receptors is a man aged 18 to 69 in good health.

The chain joins TRBV12-1 to TRBJ2-2; TCRdb's D call, TRBD1, is unchecked because there is no DNA. TRBV12-1 is a pseudogene locus. CDR3 length: 18 residues. The CDR3 sequence is CASSPRRRDRESTGELFF.

The gene calls are TRBV7-6 and TRBJ2-7; no DNA is available, so the TRBD1 call from TCRdb remains unchecked. The germline V gene encodes CDR1 SGHVS and CDR2 FNYEAQ. This CDR3 has 15 amino acids. The CDR3 loop reads CASSLVRDRDYEQYF.

The rearrangement uses TRBV27 and TRBJ1-5; TCRdb indicates TRBD1, and absent DNA this call remains unverified. Germline V gene data show CDR1 as MNHEY and CDR2 as SMNVEV (reference sequence). The length of the CDR3 is 16 residues. CDR3 amino acids: CASSLYGTYSNQPQHF.

J is TRBJ2-1 and V is TRBV12-3 or TRBV12-4. This CDR3 contains 12 residues. CDR3 region: CASSLPGNEQFF.

The chain employs TRBV7-9 and TRBJ2-2. The germline V gene encodes CDR1 SEHNR and CDR2 FQNEAQ (reference sequence). The CDR3 runs 15 residues. The CDR3 sequence is CASSPSSGYTGELFF.

This rearrangement joins TRBV7-9 to TRBJ1-2. Germline values: CDR1 SEHNR, CDR2 FQNEAQ (reference sequence). The CDR3 loop spans 16 amino acids. CDR3 in amino acids: CASSPPQGRSYYGYTF.

The rearrangement joins TRBV2 to TRBJ1-2; the TRBD1 assignment by TCRdb is unverifiable without DNA. Germline assignment: CDR1 SNHLY and CDR2 FYNNEI. The length of the CDR3 is 16 residues. The CDR3 loop is CASGRTATIMNYGYTF.

The chain links TRBV12-3 or TRBV12-4 to TRBJ2-2; the D gene TCRdb calls, TRBD1, cannot be checked with no DNA. CDR3 size: 16 residues. CDR3 protein: CASSPGQGWRTGELFF.

The V call is TRBV20-1, the J call TRBJ2-3; absent DNA, TCRdb's TRBD2 call cannot be checked. Germline loops: CDR1 DFQATT, CDR2 SNEGSKA (reference sequence). The length of the CDR3 is 15 residues. The CDR3 sequence: CSARGLAGRTDTQYF.

The V and J genes are TRBV5-4 and TRBJ2-1. The CDR3 is 17 amino acids. Germline loops: CDR1 SGHNT, CDR2 YYREEE (reference sequence). Here the CDR3 reads CASSFASARGSYNEQFF.

This clonotype is identified as large from frequency. The rearrangement joins TRBV5-8 to TRBJ2-7; TCRdb reports TRBD1, a call that lacks DNA to check it against. CDR3 length equals 13 residues. Germline loops: CDR1 SGHTS, CDR2 YDEGEE. CDR3 sequence: CASSPWTGGEQYF.

The genes are TRBV18 and TRBJ2-7; TCRdb lists TRBD1, though no DNA is available to test this call. Germline-derived CDR1 and CDR2 are KGHSH and LQKENI. This CDR3 has 14 amino acids. The CDR3 spells CASSPPGTYYEQYF.

The chain joins TRBV24-1 to TRBJ2-1; TCRdb returns TRBD2, unconfirmable since there is no DNA. In germline, CDR1 is KGHDR, CDR2 SFDVKD. There are 16 residues in the CDR3. The CDR3 sequence: CATGSRGTSGGDEQLF.

The chain combines TRBV5-8 with TRBJ2-1; the TRBD1 assignment by TCRdb is unverifiable without DNA. Germline V gene lookup returns CDR1 SGHTS and CDR2 YDEGEE. The CDR3 is 15 residues long. The CDR3 sequence: CASSFGGVLTDEQFF.

The chain couples TRBV12-3 or TRBV12-4 to TRBJ2-1; TCRdb gives TRBD2 as the D gene, but with no DNA this cannot be confirmed. The CDR3 covers 15 residues. This CDR3 reads CASSTGGLAAYEQFF.

The V call is TRBV2, the J call TRBJ2-7. The germline CDR1 and CDR2 sequences are SNHLY and FYNNEI. The CDR3 has 13 amino acids. The CDR3 sequence: CARRDGRSYEQYF. Together with reference TRBV2 and TRBJ2-7, the CDR3 gives the full variable domain: EPEVTQTPSHQVTQMGQEVILRCVPISNHLYFYWYRQILGQKVEFLVSFYNNEISEKSEIFDDQFSVERPDGSNFTLKIRSTKLEDSAMYFCARRDGRSYEQYFGPGTRLTVT.

The rearrangement uses TRBV29-1 and TRBJ2-5; TCRdb selects TRBD2, and the lack of DNA leaves this call unchecked. CDR3 size: 14 residues. CDR1 is SQVTM and CDR2 is ANQGSEA in the germline V gene. CDR3 sequence: CSVVPGLVQETQYF.

The chain links TRBV20-1 to TRBJ2-7. The CDR3 has 16 amino acids. CDR1 and CDR2 (germline): DFQATT, SNEGSKA (reference sequence). This chain's CDR3 is CSARDSVGRTAYEQYF.

The J gene is TRBJ2-7, the V gene TRBV4-1; TCRdb reports TRBD1, a call that lacks DNA to check it against. Germline V gene lookup returns CDR1 MGHRA and CDR2 YSYEKL. The CDR3 totals 15 residues. CDR3 amino acids: CASSQDLPGGDEQYF.

The chain combines TRBV5-1 with TRBJ2-1; the D gene TCRdb calls, TRBD1, cannot be checked with no DNA. This CDR3 contains 15 residues. CDR1 SGHRS and CDR2 YFSETQ come from the germline V gene. This CDR3 reads CASSTRDRGLDEQFF. Based on the CDR3 plus reference TRBV5-1 and TRBJ2-1, the full variable domain is KAGVTQTPRYLIKTRGQQVTLSCSPISGHRSVSWYQQTPGQGLQFLFEYFSETQRNKGNFPGRFSGRQFSNSRSEMNVSTLELGDSALYLCASSTRDRGLDEQFFGPGTRLTVL.

The CDR3 loop reads CASSFGQGVNEQYF. This chain joins TRBV19 and TRBJ2-7; TCRdb proposes TRBD1, but this gene call is untestable without DNA. This CDR3 spans 14 amino acids. Germline loops: CDR1 LNHDA, CDR2 SQIVND (reference sequence). The complete variable domain, with remaining parts taken from reference TRBV19 and TRBJ2-7, reads DGGITQSPKYLFRKEGQNVTLSCEQNLNHDAMYWYRQDPGQGLRLIYYSQIVNDFQKGDIAEGYSVSREKKESFPLTVTSAQKNPTAFYLCASSFGQGVNEQYFGPGTRLTVT.

The chain's CDR3 is CASSPSGVVYNEQFF. The V call is TRBV9, the J call TRBJ2-1; the TCRdb D gene call, TRBD1, has no DNA to confirm it. CDR1 and CDR2 (germline): SGDLS, YYNGEE. The CDR3 contains 15 residues.

The chain combines TRBV7-8 with TRBJ1-3; as DNA is missing, the TRBD1 call by TCRdb cannot be tested. In germline, CDR1 is SGHVS, CDR2 FQNEAQ. The CDR3 totals 19 residues. CDR3: CASSRTGTYSSLSGNTIYF.